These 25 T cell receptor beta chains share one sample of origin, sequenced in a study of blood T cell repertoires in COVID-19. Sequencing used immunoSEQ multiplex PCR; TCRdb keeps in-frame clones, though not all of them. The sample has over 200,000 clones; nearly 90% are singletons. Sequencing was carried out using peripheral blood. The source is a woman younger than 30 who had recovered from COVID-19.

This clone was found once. The CDR3 reads CASSIQGLAGQSSYEQYF. CDR3 DNA sequence: TGTGCCAGTAGTATTCAGGGACTAGCGGGCCAGAGCTCCTACGAGCAGTACTTC. The chain has TRBV19 and TRBJ2-7, with 12 bases matching TRBD2. V lost 3 bases, J lost 0 bases, and 9 bases stayed unmatched. This CDR3 comprises 18 residues. In germline, CDR1 is LNHDA, CDR2 SQIVND (reference sequence).

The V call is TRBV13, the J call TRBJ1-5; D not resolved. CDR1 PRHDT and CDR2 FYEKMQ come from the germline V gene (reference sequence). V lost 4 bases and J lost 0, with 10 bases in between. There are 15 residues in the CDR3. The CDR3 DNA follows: TGTGCCAGCAGCTCCGGCGAGGATAGCAATCAGCCCCAGCATTTT. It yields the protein CASSSGEDSNQPQHF.

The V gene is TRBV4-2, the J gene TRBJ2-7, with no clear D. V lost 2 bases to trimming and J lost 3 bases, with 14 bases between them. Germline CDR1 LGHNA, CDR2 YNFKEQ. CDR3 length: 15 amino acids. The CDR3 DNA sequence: TGTGCCAGCAGCCAATTCCAAGGCAGACACTACGAGCAGTACTTC. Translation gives CASSQFQGRHYEQYF.

In DNA form, the CDR3 reads TGCGCCAGCAGCGTCGGGATTACCTACGAGCAGTACTTC. Translated, it gives CASSVGITYEQYF. The chain recombines TRBV5-1 with TRBJ2-7; D possibly corresponds to TRBD2 (5 bases). Germline CDR1 SGHRS, CDR2 YFSETQ. V lost 4 bases and J 2 bases, leaving 10 bases between the germline ends. CDR3 size: 13 residues.

The CDR3 coding sequence is TGTGCCAGCAGTTTGGATGGACAGGGTACTGAAGCTTTCTTT. It yields the protein CASSLDGQGTEAFF. The chain carries TRBV27 and TRBJ1-1; 8 nucleotides match TRBD1. The CDR3 extends over 14 amino acids. Germline loops: CDR1 MNHEY, CDR2 SMNVEV (reference sequence). V trimming: 3 bases; J trimming: 5 bases; junction bases outside the gene matches: 5.

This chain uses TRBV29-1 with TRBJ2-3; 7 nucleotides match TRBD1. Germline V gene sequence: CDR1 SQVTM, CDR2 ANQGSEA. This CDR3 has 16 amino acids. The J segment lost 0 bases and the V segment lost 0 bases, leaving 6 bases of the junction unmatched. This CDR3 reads CSVEDWGQTSTDTQYF. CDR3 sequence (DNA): TGCAGCGTTGAAGACTGGGGACAGACTAGCACAGATACGCAGTATTTT.

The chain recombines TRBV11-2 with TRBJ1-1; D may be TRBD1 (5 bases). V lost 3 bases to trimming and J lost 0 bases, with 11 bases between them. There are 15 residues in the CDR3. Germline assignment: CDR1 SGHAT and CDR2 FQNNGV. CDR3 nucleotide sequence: TGTGCCAGCAGCTTGGTAACGGGGGTGAACACTGAAGCTTTCTTT. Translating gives CASSLVTGVNTEAFF. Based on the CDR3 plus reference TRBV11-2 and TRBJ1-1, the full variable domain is EAGVAQSPRYKIIEKRQSVAFWCNPISGHATLYWYQQILGQGPKLLIQFQNNGVVDDSQLPKDRFSAERLKGVDSTLKIQPAKLEDSAVYLCASSLVTGVNTEAFFGQGTRLTVV.

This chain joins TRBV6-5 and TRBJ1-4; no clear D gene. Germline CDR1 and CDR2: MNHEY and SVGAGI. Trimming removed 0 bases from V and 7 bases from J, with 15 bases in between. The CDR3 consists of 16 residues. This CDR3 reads CASSYSSYSVSEKLFF. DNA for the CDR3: TGTGCCAGCAGTTACTCGAGTTACTCTGTTTCTGAAAAACTGTTTTTT.

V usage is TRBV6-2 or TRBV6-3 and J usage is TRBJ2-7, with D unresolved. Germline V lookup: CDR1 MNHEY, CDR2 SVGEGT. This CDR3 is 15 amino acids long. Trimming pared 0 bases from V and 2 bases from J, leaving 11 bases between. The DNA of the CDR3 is TGTGCCAGCAGTTACTCGGTCGCGTTAGCCTACGAGCAGTACTTC. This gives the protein CASSYSVALAYEQYF.

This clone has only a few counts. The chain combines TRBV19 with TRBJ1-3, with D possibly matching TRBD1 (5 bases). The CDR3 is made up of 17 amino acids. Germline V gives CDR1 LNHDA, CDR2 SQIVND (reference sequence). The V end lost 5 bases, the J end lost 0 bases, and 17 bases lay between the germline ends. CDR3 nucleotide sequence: TGTGCCAGTAGTCCTCGCCCGACAGCGTTCTCTGGAAACACCATATATTTT. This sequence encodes CASSPRPTAFSGNTIYF.

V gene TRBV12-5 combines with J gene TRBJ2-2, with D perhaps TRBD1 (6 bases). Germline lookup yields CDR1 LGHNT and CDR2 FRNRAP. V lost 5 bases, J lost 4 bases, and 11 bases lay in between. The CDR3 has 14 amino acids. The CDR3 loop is CASGRDTSTGELFF. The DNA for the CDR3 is TGTGCTAGTGGTCGGGACACTTCCACCGGGGAGCTGTTTTTT. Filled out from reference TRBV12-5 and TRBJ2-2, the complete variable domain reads DARVTQTPRHKVTEMGQEVTMRCQPILGHNTVFWYRQTMMQGLELLAYFRNRAPLDDSGMPKDRFSAEMPDATLATLKIQPSEPRDSAVYFCASGRDTSTGELFFGEGSRLTVL.

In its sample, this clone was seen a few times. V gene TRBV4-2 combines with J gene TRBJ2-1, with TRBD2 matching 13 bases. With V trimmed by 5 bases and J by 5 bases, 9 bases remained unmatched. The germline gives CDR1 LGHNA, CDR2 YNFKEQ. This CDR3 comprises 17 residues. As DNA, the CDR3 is TGTGCCAGCAGCTCACCGACTAGCGGGAGGCCTGACAATGAGCAGTTCTTC. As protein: CASSSPTSGRPDNEQFF.

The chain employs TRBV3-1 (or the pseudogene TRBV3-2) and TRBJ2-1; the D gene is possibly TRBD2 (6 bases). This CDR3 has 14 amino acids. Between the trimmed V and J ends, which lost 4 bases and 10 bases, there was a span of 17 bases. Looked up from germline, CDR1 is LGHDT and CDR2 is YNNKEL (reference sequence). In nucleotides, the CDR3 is TGTGCCAGCAGCCTCGGGGGAGCTACTGGAGAGCAGTTCTTC. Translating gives CASSLGGATGEQFF.

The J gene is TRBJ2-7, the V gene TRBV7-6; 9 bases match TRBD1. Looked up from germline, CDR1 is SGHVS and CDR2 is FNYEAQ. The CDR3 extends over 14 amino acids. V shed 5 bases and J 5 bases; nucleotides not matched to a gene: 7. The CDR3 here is CASSIQGAVNEQYF. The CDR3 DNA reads TGTGCCAGCAGCATACAGGGGGCAGTCAACGAGCAGTACTTC.

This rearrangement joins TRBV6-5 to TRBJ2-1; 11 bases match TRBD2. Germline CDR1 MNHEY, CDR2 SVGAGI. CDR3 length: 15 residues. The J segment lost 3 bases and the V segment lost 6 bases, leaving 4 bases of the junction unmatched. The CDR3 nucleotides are TGTGCCAGCAGGCTAGCGGGAGGTGGCTACAATGAGCAGTTCTTC. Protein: CASRLAGGGYNEQFF.

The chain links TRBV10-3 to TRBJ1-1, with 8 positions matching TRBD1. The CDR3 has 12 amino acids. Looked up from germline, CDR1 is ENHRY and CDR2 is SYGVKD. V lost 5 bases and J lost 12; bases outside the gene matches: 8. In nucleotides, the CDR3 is TGTGCCATCAGTCGGGACAGGTGGTTAACTTTCTTT. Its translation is CAISRDRWLTFF.

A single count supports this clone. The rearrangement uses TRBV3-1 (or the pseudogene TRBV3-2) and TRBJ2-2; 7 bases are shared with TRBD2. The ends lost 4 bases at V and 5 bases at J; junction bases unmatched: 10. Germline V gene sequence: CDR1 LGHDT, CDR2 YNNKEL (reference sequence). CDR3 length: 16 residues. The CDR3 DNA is TGTGCCAGCAGCCTGGACGGACTAGGAGGGACCGGGGAGCTGTTTTTT. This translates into CASSLDGLGGTGELFF.

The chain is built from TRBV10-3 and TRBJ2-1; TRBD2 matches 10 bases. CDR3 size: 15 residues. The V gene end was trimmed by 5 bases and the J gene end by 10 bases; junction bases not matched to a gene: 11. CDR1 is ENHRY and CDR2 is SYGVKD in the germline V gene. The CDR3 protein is CAISSGTSVRGEQFF. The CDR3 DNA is TGTGCCATCAGTTCCGGGACTAGCGTCCGGGGGGAGCAGTTCTTC.

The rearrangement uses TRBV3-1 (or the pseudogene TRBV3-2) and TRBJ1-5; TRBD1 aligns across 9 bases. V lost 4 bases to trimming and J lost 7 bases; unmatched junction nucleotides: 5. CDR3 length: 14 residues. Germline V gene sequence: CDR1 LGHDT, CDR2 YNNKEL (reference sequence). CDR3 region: CASSRGTGTQPQHF. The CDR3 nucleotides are TGTGCCAGCAGCCGAGGGACAGGGACGCAGCCCCAGCATTTT.

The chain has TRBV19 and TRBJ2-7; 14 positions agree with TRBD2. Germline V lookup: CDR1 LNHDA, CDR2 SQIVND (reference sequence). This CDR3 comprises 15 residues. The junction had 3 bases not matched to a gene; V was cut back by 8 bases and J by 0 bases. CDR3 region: CASSGTSGSSYEQYF. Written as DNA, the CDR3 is TGTGCCAGTTCCGGGACTAGCGGGAGCTCCTACGAGCAGTACTTC.

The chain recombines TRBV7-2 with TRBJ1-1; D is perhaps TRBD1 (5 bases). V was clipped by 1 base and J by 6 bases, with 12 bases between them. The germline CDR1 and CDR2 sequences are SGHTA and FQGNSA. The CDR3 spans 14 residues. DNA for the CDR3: TGTGCCAGCAGCTTAGGATGGCAGGGTTCTGAAGCTTTCTTT. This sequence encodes CASSLGWQGSEAFF.

CDR3 bases: TGTGCCAGCAGCTTACCCCCCTGGGGCGGGGCGCTAGCCAAAAACATTCAGTACTTC. Residues: CASSLPPWGGALAKNIQYF. V and J are TRBV7-2 and TRBJ2-4, with D tentatively TRBD2 (6 bases). V was cut by 2 bases and J by 0 bases, with 20 bases left in between. Germline-derived CDR1 and CDR2 are SGHTA and FQGNSA. The CDR3 totals 19 residues. Full variable domain (remainder filled in from reference TRBV7-2 and TRBJ2-4): GAGVSQSPSNKVTEKGKDVELRCDPISGHTALYWYRQSLGQGLEFLIYFQGNSAPDKSGLPSDRFSAERTGGSVSTLTIQRTQQEDSAVYLCASSLPPWGGALAKNIQYFGAGTRLSVL.

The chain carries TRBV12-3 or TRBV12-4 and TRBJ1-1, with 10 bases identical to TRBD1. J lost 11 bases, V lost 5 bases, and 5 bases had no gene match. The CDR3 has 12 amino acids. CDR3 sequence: CASSRTGGRAFF. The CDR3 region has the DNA TGTGCCAGCAGTAGGACAGGGGGAAGGGCTTTCTTT.

This CDR3 is CASSSWSSGRGETQYF. For the CDR3, the DNA is TGTGCCAGCAGTTCCTGGAGTAGCGGGAGGGGGGAGACCCAGTACTTC. The V gene is TRBV6-5, the J gene TRBJ2-5; 11 nucleotides line up with TRBD2. Germline V gene data show CDR1 as MNHEY and CDR2 as SVGAGI. The CDR3 is made up of 16 amino acids. V dropped 4 bases and J dropped 5; count of bases not matched to a gene: 9.

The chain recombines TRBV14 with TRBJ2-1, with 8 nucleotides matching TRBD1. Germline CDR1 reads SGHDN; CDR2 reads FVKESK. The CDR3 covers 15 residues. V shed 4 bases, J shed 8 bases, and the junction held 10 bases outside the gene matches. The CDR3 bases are TGTGCCAGCAGCCGCAGGACAGGGTTGTGGGATGAGCAGTTCTTC. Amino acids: CASSRRTGLWDEQFF.